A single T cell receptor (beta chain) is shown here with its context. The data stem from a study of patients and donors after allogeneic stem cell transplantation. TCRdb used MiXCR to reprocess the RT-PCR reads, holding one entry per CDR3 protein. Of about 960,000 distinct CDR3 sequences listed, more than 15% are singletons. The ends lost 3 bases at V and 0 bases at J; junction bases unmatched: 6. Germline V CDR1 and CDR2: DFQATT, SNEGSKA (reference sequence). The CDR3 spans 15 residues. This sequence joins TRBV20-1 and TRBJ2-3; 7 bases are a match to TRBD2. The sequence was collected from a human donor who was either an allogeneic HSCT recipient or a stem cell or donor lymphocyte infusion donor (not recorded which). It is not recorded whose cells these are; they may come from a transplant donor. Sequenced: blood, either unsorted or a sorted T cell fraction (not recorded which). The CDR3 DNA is TGCAGTGCTAGTACGCGGGGGATTAGCACAGATACGCAGTATTTT. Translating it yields CSASTRGISTDTQYF.